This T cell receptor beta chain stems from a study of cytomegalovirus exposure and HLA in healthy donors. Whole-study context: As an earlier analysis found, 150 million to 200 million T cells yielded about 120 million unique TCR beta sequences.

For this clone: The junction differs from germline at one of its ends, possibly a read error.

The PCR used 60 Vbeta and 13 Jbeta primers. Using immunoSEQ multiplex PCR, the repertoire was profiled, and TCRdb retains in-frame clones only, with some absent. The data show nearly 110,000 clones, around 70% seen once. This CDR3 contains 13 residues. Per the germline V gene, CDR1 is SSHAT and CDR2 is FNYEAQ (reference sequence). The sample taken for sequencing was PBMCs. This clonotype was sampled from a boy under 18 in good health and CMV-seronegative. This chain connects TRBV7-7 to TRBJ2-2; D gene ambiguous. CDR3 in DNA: TGTGCTAGCAGCCTAACGAACACCGGGGAGCTGTTTTTT. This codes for CASSLTNTGELFF.